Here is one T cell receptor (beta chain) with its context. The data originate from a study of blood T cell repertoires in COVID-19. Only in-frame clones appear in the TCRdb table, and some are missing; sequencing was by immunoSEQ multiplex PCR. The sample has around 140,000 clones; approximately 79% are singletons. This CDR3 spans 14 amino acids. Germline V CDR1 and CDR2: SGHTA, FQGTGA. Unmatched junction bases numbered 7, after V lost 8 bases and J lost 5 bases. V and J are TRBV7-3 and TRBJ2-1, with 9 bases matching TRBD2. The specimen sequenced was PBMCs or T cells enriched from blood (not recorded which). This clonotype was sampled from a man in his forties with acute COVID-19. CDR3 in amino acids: CASGRGGPNNEQFF. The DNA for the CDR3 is TGTGCCAGCGGGCGGGGGGGCCCGAACAATGAGCAGTTCTTC.